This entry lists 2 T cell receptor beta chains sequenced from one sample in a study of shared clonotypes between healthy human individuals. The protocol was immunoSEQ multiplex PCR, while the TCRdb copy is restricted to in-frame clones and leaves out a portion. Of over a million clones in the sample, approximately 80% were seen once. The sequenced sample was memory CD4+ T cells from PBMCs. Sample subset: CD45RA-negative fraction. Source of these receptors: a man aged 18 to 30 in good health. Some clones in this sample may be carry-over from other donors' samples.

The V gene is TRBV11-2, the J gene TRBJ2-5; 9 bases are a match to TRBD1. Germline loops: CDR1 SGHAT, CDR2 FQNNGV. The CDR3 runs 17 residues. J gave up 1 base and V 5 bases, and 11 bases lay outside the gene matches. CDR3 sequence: CASSGDPGTGFQETQYF. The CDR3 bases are TGTGCCAGCAGCGGCGACCCGGGGACAGGGTTCCAAGAGACCCAGTACTTC. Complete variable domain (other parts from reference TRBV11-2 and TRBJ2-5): EAGVAQSPRYKIIEKRQSVAFWCNPISGHATLYWYQQILGQGPKLLIQFQNNGVVDDSQLPKDRFSAERLKGVDSTLKIQPAKLEDSAVYLCASSGDPGTGFQETQYFGPGTRLLVL.

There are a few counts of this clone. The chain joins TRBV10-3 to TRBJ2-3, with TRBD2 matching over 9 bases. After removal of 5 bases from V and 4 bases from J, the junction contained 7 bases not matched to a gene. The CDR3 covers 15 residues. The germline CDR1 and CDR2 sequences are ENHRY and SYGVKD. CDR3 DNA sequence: TGTGCCATCAGTATTAGCGGGAGAGGCGCAGATACGCAGTATTTT. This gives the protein CAISISGRGADTQYF.